The rows below give T cell receptor beta chains drawn from one sample of a study of blood T cell repertoires in COVID-19. Using immunoSEQ multiplex PCR, the repertoire was profiled, and TCRdb retains in-frame clones only, with some absent. Here the sample spans around 68,000 clones, approximately 78% being singletons. The sequenced sample was peripheral blood. The receptors stem from a human donor in a cohort sampled during active COVID-19. Both conserved end residues are part of each CDR3. The D gene is left open where the match is weak.

TRBD2,TRBV3-1/TRBV3-2,TRBJ2-7,16,TGTGCCAGCAGCCATGAACGAGTAGCGGGGGGCTACGAGCAGTACTTC,CASSHERVAGGYEQYF
TRBD1,TRBV27,TRBJ2-3,17,TGTGCCAGCAGTAGTAGACAGGGCAAGATAAGCGAGGATACGCAGTATTTT,CASSSRQGKISEDTQYF
TRBD2,TRBV7-9,TRBJ2-1,19,TGTGCCAGCAGCTTAATAGTTAGCGGGGGGGCCATCCTCAACAATGAGCAGTTCTTC,CASSLIVSGGAILNNEQFF
TRBD2,TRBV18,TRBJ2-7,14,TGTGCCAGCTCACCTAATAGCGGGACGCCGGAGCAGTACTTC,CASSPNSGTPEQYF
.,TRBV20-1,TRBJ1-2,13,TGCAGTGCTAGTGTTACATATAACTATGGCTACACCTTC,CSASVTYNYGYTF
.,TRBV27,TRBJ2-3,16,TGTGCCAGCAGTCCTGACCTCCCGGGTAGCACAGATACGCAGTATTTT,CASSPDLPGSTDTQYF
.,TRBV7-2,TRBJ2-5,15,TGTGCCAGCAGCGCGCCAAGGACAGCTCAAGAGACCCAGTACTTC,CASSAPRTAQETQYF
.,TRBV5-5,TRBJ1-2,15,TGTGCCAGCAGCTTGGCCGGGAGTCTTAACTATGGCTACACCTTC,CASSLAGSLNYGYTF
TRBD1,TRBV2,TRBJ2-5,15,TGTGCCAGTAAAAAGGACAGGGGATACCAAGAGACCCAGTACTTC,CASKKDRGYQETQYF
TRBD1,TRBV5-1,TRBJ1-1,17,TGCGCCAGCAAAATACGGGGACAGGGCGATTTGATCACTGAAGCTTTCTTT,CASKIRGQGDLITEAFF
TRBD2,TRBV18,TRBJ2-3,16,TGTGCCAGCTCACCCGGAGCGGGGGGGTACACAGATACGCAGTATTTT,CASSPGAGGYTDTQYF
.,TRBV6-6,TRBJ1-5,12,TGTGCCAGCAGCTCTCCCGGAGGGCCCCAGCATTTT,CASSSPGGPQHF
.,TRBV2,TRBJ2-2,15,TGTGCCAGCAGTGCTTTGCAGTCGAACACCGGGGAGCTGTTTTTT,CASSALQSNTGELFF
.,TRBV11-2,TRBJ2-5,14,TGTGCCAGCAGCTTTCAGGGAAGTGGGGAGGCCCAGTACTTC,CASSFQGSGEAQYF
.,TRBV3-1/TRBV3-2,TRBJ1-6,17,TGTGCCAGCAGCCAAAACAGCCTCAGCTCCTATAATTCACCCCTCCACTTT,CASSQNSLSSYNSPLHF
.,TRBV6-5,TRBJ2-5,16,TGTGCCAGCAGTTCCGCTACCGGTAACCCTAAAGAGACCCAGTACTTC,CASSSATGNPKETQYF
TRBD2,TRBV5-5,TRBJ2-3,15,TGTGCCAGCAGCTTAGGGACTAGCGGGGTAGATACGCAGTATTTT,CASSLGTSGVDTQYF
.,TRBV28,TRBJ1-3,15,TGTGCCAGCAGTTCTACCAGGGCTCCTGGAAACACCATATATTTT,CASSSTRAPGNTIYF